The rows below give T cell receptor beta chains drawn from one sample of a study of blood T cell repertoires in COVID-19. The method was immunoSEQ multiplex PCR; TCRdb's version includes in-frame clones alone and lacks a portion of them. The sample records 200,000 to 300,000 clones, around 88% being singletons. The sample consisted of peripheral blood. The receptors shown here come from a man younger than 45 with active or convalescent COVID-19. Each CDR3 is given with its conserved first and last residue. D genes are given only for firm matches. A row's size may be missing; if present it is once, few, many or a size class.

V gene: TRBV5-1
J gene: TRBJ2-1
clone size: NA
CDR3 length: 14
D gene: TRBD2
CDR3 DNA: TGCGCCAGCACCGACGGCGGGGGGGCTAATGAGCAGTTCTTC
CDR3 protein: CASTDGGGANEQFF

V gene: TRBV6-2/TRBV6-3
J gene: TRBJ2-7
clone size: once
CDR3 length: 16
D gene: TRBD2
CDR3 DNA: TGTGCCAGCAGTTACGGGACTAGCGGGGGGTCCTACGAGCAGTACTTC
CDR3 protein: CASSYGTSGGSYEQYF

V gene: TRBV4-3
J gene: TRBJ2-2
clone size: NA
CDR3 length: 16
D gene: TRBD1
CDR3 DNA: TGCGCCAGCAGCCGAGGGACAGGGGTAGGAACCGGGGAGCTGTTTTTT
CDR3 protein: CASSRGTGVGTGELFF

V gene: TRBV5-1
J gene: TRBJ1-2
clone size: NA
CDR3 length: 15
D gene: NA
CDR3 DNA: TGCGCCAGCAGCTTGGACCGGGACATAGACTATGGCTACACCTTC
CDR3 protein: CASSLDRDIDYGYTF

V gene: TRBV19
J gene: TRBJ1-2
clone size: NA
CDR3 length: 15
D gene: TRBD1
CDR3 DNA: TGTGCCAGTAGTATAGCCGGGACAGGGGTGTATGGCTACACCTTC
CDR3 protein: CASSIAGTGVYGYTF

V gene: TRBV4-1
J gene: TRBJ2-7
clone size: NA
CDR3 length: 14
D gene: TRBD2
CDR3 DNA: TGCGCCAGCAGCCAGGCGGGGGGAGCACTCGAGCAGTACTTC
CDR3 protein: CASSQAGGALEQYF

V gene: TRBV14
J gene: TRBJ2-5
clone size: NA
CDR3 length: 13
D gene: NA
CDR3 DNA: TGTGCCAGCAGCCCTAGAGTTCCCGGGACCCAGTACTTC
CDR3 protein: CASSPRVPGTQYF

V gene: TRBV5-4
J gene: TRBJ1-3
clone size: NA
CDR3 length: 16
D gene: TRBD1
CDR3 DNA: TGTGCCAGCAGCAAGGAAACAGGGGTTCATGGAAACACCATATATTTT
CDR3 protein: CASSKETGVHGNTIYF

V gene: TRBV27
J gene: TRBJ1-5
clone size: NA
CDR3 length: 14
D gene: TRBD1
CDR3 DNA: TGTGCCAGCAGTTCGCAGGGGGCTCGGCAGCCCCAGCATTTT
CDR3 protein: CASSSQGARQPQHF

V gene: TRBV10-2
J gene: TRBJ1-1
clone size: NA
CDR3 length: 15
D gene: TRBD1
CDR3 DNA: TGCGCCAGCAGTGAGCAGGGGGCATTGGGCACTGAAGCTTTCTTT
CDR3 protein: CASSEQGALGTEAFF

V gene: TRBV7-3
J gene: TRBJ2-2
clone size: NA
CDR3 length: 14
D gene: NA
CDR3 DNA: TGTGCCAGCAGCTTAATGGGGGGAACCGGGGAGCTGTTTTTT
CDR3 protein: CASSLMGGTGELFF

V gene: TRBV30
J gene: TRBJ1-6
clone size: NA
CDR3 length: 16
D gene: TRBD1
CDR3 DNA: TGTGCCTGGAGTGAATCCCCAGGGGGTACTAATTCACCCCTCCACTTT
CDR3 protein: CAWSESPGGTNSPLHF